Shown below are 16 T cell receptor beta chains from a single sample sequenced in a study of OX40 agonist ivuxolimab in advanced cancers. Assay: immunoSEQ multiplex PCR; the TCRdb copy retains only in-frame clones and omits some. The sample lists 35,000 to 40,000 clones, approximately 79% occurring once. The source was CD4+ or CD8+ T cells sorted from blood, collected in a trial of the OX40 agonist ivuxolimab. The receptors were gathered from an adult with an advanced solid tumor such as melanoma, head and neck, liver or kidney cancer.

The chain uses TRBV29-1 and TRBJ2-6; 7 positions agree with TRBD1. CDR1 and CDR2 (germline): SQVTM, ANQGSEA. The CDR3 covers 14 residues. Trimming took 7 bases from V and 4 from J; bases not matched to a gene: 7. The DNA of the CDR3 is TGCAGCGCTACAGGGGAAGTCGGGGCCAACGTCCTGACTTTC. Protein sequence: CSATGEVGANVLTF.

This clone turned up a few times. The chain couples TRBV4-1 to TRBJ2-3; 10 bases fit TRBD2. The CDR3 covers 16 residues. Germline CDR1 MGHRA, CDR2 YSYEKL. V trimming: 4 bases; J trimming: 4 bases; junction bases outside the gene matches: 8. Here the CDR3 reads CASSPRASGGADTQYF. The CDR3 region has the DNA TGCGCCAGCAGCCCCCGGGCTAGCGGGGGCGCAGATACGCAGTATTTT.

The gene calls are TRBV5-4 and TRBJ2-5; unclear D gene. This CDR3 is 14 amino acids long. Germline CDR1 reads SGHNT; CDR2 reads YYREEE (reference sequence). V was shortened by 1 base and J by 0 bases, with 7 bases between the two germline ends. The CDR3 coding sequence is TGTGCCAGCAGCTTGAATCAGGACCAAGAGACCCAGTACTTC. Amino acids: CASSLNQDQETQYF.

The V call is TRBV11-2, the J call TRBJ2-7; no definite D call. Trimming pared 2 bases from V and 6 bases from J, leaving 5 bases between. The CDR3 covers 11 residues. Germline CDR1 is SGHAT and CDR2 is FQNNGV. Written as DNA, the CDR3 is TGTGCCAGCAGCTTATCGGTCGAGCAGTACTTC. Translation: CASSLSVEQYF. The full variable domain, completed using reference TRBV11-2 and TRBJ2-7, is EAGVAQSPRYKIIEKRQSVAFWCNPISGHATLYWYQQILGQGPKLLIQFQNNGVVDDSQLPKDRFSAERLKGVDSTLKIQPAKLEDSAVYLCASSLSVEQYFGPGTRLTVT.

This CDR3 reads CAWSATSDSLSPLHF. CDR3 nucleotides: TGTGCCTGGAGTGCCACCTCGGACAGCTTATCACCCCTCCACTTT. This chain uses TRBV30 with TRBJ1-6; possibly TRBD1 for D (6 bases). Trimming pared 1 base from V and 10 bases from J, leaving 17 bases between. The germline gives CDR1 GTSNPN, CDR2 SVGIG (reference sequence). This CDR3 has 15 residues.

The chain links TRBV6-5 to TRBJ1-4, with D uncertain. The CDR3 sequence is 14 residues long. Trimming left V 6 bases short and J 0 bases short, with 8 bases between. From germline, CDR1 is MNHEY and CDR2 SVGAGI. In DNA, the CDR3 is TGTGCCAGCAGCCAACAAGCAACTAATGAAAAACTGTTTTTT. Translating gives CASSQQATNEKLFF.

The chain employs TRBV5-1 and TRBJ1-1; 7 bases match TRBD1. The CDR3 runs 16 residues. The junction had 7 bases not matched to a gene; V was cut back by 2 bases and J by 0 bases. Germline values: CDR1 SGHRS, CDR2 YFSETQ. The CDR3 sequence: CASSLQGWGMNTEAFF. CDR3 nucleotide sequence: TGCGCCAGCAGCTTACAGGGGTGGGGAATGAACACTGAAGCTTTCTTT.

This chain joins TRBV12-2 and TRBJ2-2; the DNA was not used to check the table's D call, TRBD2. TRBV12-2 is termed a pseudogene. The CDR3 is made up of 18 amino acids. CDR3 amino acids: CASRLIASGRGNTGELFF. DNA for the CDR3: TGTGCAAGTCGCTTAATAGCTAGCGGGAGGGGAAACACCGGGGAGCTGTTTTTT.

The CDR3 nucleotides are TGTGCCATCACTACAGGTCAAGGTCAGCCCCAGCATTTT. Protein: CAITTGQGQPQHF. The chain carries TRBV10-3 and TRBJ1-5; perhaps TRBD1 as D (5 bases). The length of the CDR3 is 13 residues. V was clipped by 7 bases and J by 6 bases, with 13 bases between them. Looked up from germline, CDR1 is ENHRY and CDR2 is SYGVKD.

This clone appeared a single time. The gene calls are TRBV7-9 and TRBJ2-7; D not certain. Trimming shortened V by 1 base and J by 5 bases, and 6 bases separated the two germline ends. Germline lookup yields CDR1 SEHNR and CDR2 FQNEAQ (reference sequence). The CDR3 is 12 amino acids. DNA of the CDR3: TGTGCCAGCAGCTTAGGGAATGACGAGCAGTACTTC. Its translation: CASSLGNDEQYF.

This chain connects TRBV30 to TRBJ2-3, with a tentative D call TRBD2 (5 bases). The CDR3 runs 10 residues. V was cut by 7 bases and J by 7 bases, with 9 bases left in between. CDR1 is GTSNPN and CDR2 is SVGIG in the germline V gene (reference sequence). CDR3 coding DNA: TGTGCCTCCTCGGGAAATACGCAGTATTTT. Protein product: CASSGNTQYF.

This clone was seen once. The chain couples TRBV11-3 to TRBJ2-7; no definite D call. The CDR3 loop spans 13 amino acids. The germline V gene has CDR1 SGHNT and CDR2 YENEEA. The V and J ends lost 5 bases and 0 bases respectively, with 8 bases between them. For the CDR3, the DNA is TGTGCCAGCAGCCTCCAGAGCTCCTACGAGCAGTACTTC. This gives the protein CASSLQSSYEQYF.

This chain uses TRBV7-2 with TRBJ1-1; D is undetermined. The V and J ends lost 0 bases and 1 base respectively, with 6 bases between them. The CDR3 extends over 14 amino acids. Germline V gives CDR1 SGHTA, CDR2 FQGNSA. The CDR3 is CASSLAWQNTEAFF. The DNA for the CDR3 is TGTGCCAGCAGCTTAGCTTGGCAGAACACTGAAGCTTTCTTT.

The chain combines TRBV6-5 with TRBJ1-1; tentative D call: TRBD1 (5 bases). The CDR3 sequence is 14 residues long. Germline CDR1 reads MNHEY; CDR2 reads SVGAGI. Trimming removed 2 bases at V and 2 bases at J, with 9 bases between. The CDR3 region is CASSYGAFNTEAFF. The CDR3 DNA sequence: TGTGCCAGCAGTTACGGGGCCTTTAACACTGAAGCTTTCTTT.

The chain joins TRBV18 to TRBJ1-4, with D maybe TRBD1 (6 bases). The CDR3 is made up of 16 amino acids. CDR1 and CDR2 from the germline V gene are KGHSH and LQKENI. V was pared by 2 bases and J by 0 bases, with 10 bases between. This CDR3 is CASSPTGPATNEKLFF. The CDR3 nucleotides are TGTGCCAGCTCACCAACAGGGCCAGCAACTAATGAAAAACTGTTTTTT.

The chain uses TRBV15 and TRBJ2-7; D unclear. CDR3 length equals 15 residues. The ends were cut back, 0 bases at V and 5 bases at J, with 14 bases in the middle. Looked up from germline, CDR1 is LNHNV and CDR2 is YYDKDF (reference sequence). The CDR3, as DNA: TGTGCCACCAGCAGAGATCGTGGTAGCTTCCACGAGCAGTACTTC. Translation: CATSRDRGSFHEQYF.